What follows are 18 T cell receptor beta chains derived from one specimen sequenced in a study of identical twins. TCRdb re-called the 5' RACE reads with MiXCR, one entry per CDR3 protein. The sample lists about 530,000 distinct CDR3 sequences, roughly 15% occurring once. The same data also contributed to another study, on yellow fever vaccine responses in identical twins.

The sequenced sample was CD4+ T cells sorted from blood. These receptors were taken from a woman under 30 in good health.

The chain links TRBV6-1 to TRBJ2-1; D remains ambiguous. The CDR3 spans 17 residues. V was trimmed by 2 bases and J by 8 bases, leaving 22 bases between them. Germline V gene sequence: CDR1 MNHNS, CDR2 SASEGT. Here the CDR3 DNA reads TGTGCCAGCAGTGAATATTTGTCGGGTACCACGTACGATGAGCAGTTCTTC. Encoded protein: CASSEYLSGTTYDEQFF.

J is TRBJ2-2 and V is TRBV25-1; D may correspond to TRBD1 or TRBD2 (5 bases each). The germline gives CDR1 MGHDK, CDR2 SYGVNS. The germline V and J ends were trimmed by 3 bases and 6 bases, with 11 bases remaining between them. The CDR3 totals 14 residues. CDR3 amino acids: CASSDPRGPGELFF. The CDR3 nucleotides are TGTGCCAGCAGTGACCCGAGGGGCCCCGGGGAGCTGTTTTTT.

The chain joins TRBV12-3 or TRBV12-4 to TRBJ2-1; D assignment may be TRBD1 or TRBD2 (6 bases each). V was pared by 2 bases and J by 0 bases, with 8 bases between. The CDR3 runs to 15 residues. CDR3: CASSLWGASYNEQFF. CDR3 DNA sequence: TGTGCCAGCAGTTTATGGGGGGCCTCCTACAATGAGCAGTTCTTC.

This clonotype has a count of ten or more. The V call is TRBV27, the J call TRBJ2-5; TRBD1 might be the D (6 bases). This CDR3 spans 15 amino acids. Germline CDR1 MNHEY, CDR2 SMNVEV (reference sequence). V dropped 6 bases and J dropped 3 bases, with 17 bases sitting between them. Written as DNA, the CDR3 is TGTGCCAGCAGGGGGGCCAACATATTAAAAGAGACCCAGTACTTC. Encoded protein: CASRGANILKETQYF.

In nucleotides, the CDR3 is TGTGCCAGCAGCTTAACGACACGGGGGGGCCTCAATGAGCAGTTCTTC. Protein product: CASSLTTRGGLNEQFF. The gene calls are TRBV7-6 and TRBJ2-1; the match to TRBD2 covers 8 bases. This CDR3 region has 16 residues. The trim removed 2 bases at V and 6 bases at J, leaving 9 bases unmatched. Germline V gene lookup returns CDR1 SGHVS and CDR2 FNYEAQ.

In its sample, this clonotype was seen a few times. The chain links TRBV5-1 to TRBJ2-2; D is unresolved. The germline CDR1 and CDR2 sequences are SGHRS and YFSETQ. CDR3 length: 16 residues. V lost 4 bases to trimming and J lost 4 bases, with 17 bases between them. CDR3 nucleotides: TGCGCCAGCAGCATCAATCCCACCGATGGCACCGGGGAGCTGTTTTTT. Its protein is CASSINPTDGTGELFF.

In this sample, this clonotype turned up many times. The chain has TRBV11-2 and TRBJ2-1; 7 nucleotides line up with TRBD2. The CDR3 has 19 residues. Germline V gene sequence: CDR1 SGHAT, CDR2 FQNNGV. The J segment lost 0 bases and the V segment lost 5 bases, leaving 16 bases of the junction unmatched. The DNA of the CDR3 is TGTGCCAGCAGCACCCCTCACTCTAGCGGAGGTACCTCCTACAATGAGCAGTTCTTC. Its protein is CASSTPHSSGGTSYNEQFF. Combining the CDR3 with reference TRBV11-2 and TRBJ2-1 gives the whole variable domain EAGVAQSPRYKIIEKRQSVAFWCNPISGHATLYWYQQILGQGPKLLIQFQNNGVVDDSQLPKDRFSAERLKGVDSTLKIQPAKLEDSAVYLCASSTPHSSGGTSYNEQFFGPGTRLTVL.

The V call is TRBV5-1, the J call TRBJ2-1; a possible D gene is TRBD1 (6 bases). The CDR3 runs to 14 residues. Trimming removed 0 bases at V and 10 bases at J, with 14 bases between. The germline gives CDR1 SGHRS, CDR2 YFSETQ. As DNA, the CDR3 is TGCGCCAGCAGCTTGGGGCAGGGGTTTGGAGAGCAGTTCTTC. Its protein is CASSLGQGFGEQFF.

This clonotype was detected a few times. The chain is built from TRBV9 and TRBJ2-3; 14 nucleotides align to TRBD2. From germline, CDR1 is SGDLS and CDR2 YYNGEE. This CDR3 spans 17 amino acids. Trimming at V came to 3 bases and at J to 0 bases, leaving 3 bases not matched to a gene. The CDR3 DNA reads as TGTGCCAGCAGCGCCGGACTAGCGGGAGGAAGCACAGATACGCAGTATTTT. This encodes CASSAGLAGGSTDTQYF. The complete variable domain, with remaining parts taken from reference TRBV9 and TRBJ2-3, reads DSGVTQTPKHLITATGQRVTLRCSPRSGDLSVYWYQQSLDQGLQFLIQYYNGEERAKGNILERFSAQQFPDLHSELNLSSLELGDSALYFCASSAGLAGGSTDTQYFGPGTRLTVL.

With regard to this clonotype: An end of the junction differs from the germline gene, which may be a read error. J is TRBJ2-5 and V is TRBV5-1, with D possibly TRBD2 on 6 matching bases. The CDR3 consists of 14 residues. Per germline, CDR1 SGHRS and CDR2 YFSETQ. The CDR3 DNA is TGCGCCAGCAGCGAGCGGGCGGATCAAGACACCCAGTACTTC. It encodes CASSERADQDTQYF.

This clonotype has just a few counts. V usage is TRBV9 and J usage is TRBJ2-1; D not resolved. Germline CDR1 reads SGDLS; CDR2 reads YYNGEE. Deletions cut 2 bases from V and 5 bases from J, with 17 bases between. This CDR3 contains 16 residues. Here the CDR3 reads CASSVSSWAVNNEQFF. CDR3 DNA: TGTGCCAGCAGCGTTAGTTCCTGGGCAGTGAACAATGAGCAGTTCTTC.

In its sample, this clonotype was seen a few times. This chain joins TRBV20-1 and TRBJ2-3; D remains ambiguous. Germline CDR1 reads DFQATT; CDR2 reads SNEGSKA (reference sequence). The CDR3 covers 15 residues. Deletions cut 0 bases from V and 0 bases from J, with 10 bases between. The CDR3 protein is CSARDYKTSTDTQYF. The CDR3 DNA is TGCAGTGCTAGAGATTACAAAACTAGCACAGATACGCAGTATTTT.

This clonotype was recorded at least ten times. This chain joins TRBV2 and TRBJ1-4; D uncertain. V shed 4 bases and J shed 2 bases, with 14 bases lying between them. CDR3 size: 16 residues. Germline assignment: CDR1 SNHLY and CDR2 FYNNEI. In DNA form, the CDR3 reads TGTGCCAGCAGTGTATTCGGAACGGGGACTAATGAAAAACTGTTTTTT. Its protein product is CASSVFGTGTNEKLFF.

The sample holds many counts of this clonotype. V and J are TRBV12-3 or TRBV12-4 and TRBJ1-1; the match to TRBD1 covers 10 bases. J gave up 5 bases and V 3 bases, and 3 bases lay outside the gene matches. The CDR3 spans 14 residues. The CDR3 DNA is TGTGCCAGCAGTTTCGGGACAGGGGAAACTGAAGCTTTCTTT. It yields the protein CASSFGTGETEAFF.

The chain is built from TRBV10-2 and TRBJ1-2; D ambiguous. Germline loops: CDR1 WSHSY, CDR2 SAAADI. This CDR3 comprises 12 residues. The germline V and J ends were trimmed by 10 bases and 7 bases, with 16 bases remaining between them. In DNA form, the CDR3 reads TGCGCCACCCTAGACTTGGGGTTTGGCTACACCTTC. Translating it yields CATLDLGFGYTF.

Only a few counts were recorded for this clonotype. The CDR3 is CASSPQGRFGYTF. The CDR3 DNA follows: TGCGCCAGCAGCCCGCAGGGTCGCTTTGGCTACACCTTC. V and J are TRBV5-1 and TRBJ1-2; a weak D match, TRBD1 (5 bases). The ends were cut back, 4 bases at V and 7 bases at J, with 14 bases in the middle. Looked up from germline, CDR1 is SGHRS and CDR2 is YFSETQ. CDR3 size: 13 residues.

This clonotype was observed a handful of times. The J gene is TRBJ1-1, the V gene TRBV24-1; 7 nucleotides align to TRBD1. Germline CDR1 and CDR2: KGHDR and SFDVKD. With V trimmed by 7 bases and J by 1 base, 5 bases remained unmatched. CDR3 length: 14 residues. The CDR3 DNA is TGTGCCACCAGCTCAGGGACAGCGAACACTGAAGCTTTCTTT. Translated: CATSSGTANTEAFF.

CDR3 coding DNA: TGTGCCAGCAGCTTTGTCGAAAGAGACAGGGGAGGAGGCACTGAAGCTTTCTTT. Translation: CASSFVERDRGGGTEAFF. The chain combines TRBV5-5 with TRBJ1-1; TRBD1 agrees at 8 bases. Germline CDR1 SGHKS, CDR2 YYEKEE (reference sequence). The CDR3 contains 18 residues. V dropped 2 bases and J dropped 4; count of bases not matched to a gene: 16.